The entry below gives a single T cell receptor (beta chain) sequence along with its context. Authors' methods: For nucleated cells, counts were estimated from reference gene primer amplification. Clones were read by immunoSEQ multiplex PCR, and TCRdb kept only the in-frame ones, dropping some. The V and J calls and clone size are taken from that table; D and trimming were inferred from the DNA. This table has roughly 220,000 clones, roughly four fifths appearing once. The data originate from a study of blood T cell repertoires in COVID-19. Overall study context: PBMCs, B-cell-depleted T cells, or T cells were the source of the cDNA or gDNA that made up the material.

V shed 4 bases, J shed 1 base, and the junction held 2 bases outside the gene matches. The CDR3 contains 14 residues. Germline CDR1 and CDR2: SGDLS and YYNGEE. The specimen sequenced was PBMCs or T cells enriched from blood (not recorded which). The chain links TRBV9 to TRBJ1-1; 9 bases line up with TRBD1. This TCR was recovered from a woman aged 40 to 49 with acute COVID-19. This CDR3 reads CASSRTGANTEAFF. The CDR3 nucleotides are TGTGCCAGCAGCCGGACAGGGGCGAACACTGAAGCTTTCTTT.